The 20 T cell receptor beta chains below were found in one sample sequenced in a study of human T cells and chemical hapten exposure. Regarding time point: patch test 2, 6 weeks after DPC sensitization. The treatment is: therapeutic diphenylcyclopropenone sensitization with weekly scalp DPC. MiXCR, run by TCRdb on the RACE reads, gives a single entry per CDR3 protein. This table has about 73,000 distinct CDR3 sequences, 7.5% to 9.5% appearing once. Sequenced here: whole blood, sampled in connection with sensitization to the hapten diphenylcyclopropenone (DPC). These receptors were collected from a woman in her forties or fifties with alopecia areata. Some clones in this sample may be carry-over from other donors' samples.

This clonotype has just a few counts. CDR3 coding DNA: TGTGCCACCAGCAGGGGTGACTTGCGCCAGACCAAAAACATTCAGTACTTC. Amino acid sequence: CATSRGDLRQTKNIQYF. The V call is TRBV15, the J call TRBJ2-4, with unresolved D. The CDR3 consists of 17 residues. Germline CDR1 is LNHNV and CDR2 is YYDKDF (reference sequence). V lost 3 bases and J 2 bases, leaving 17 bases between the germline ends.

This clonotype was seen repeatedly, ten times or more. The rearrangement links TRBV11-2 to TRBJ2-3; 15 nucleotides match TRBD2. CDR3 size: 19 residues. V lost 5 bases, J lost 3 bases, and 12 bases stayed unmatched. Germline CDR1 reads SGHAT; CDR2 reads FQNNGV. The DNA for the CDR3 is TGTGCCAGCAGCCTCAGGACTAGCGGGGGGGTAGGGGGAACAGATACGCAGTATTTT. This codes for CASSLRTSGGVGGTDTQYF.

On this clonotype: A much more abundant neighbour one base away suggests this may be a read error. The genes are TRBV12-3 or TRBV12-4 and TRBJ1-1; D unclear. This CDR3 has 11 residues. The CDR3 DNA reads TGTGCCAGCAGCACCTACACTGAAACTTTCTTT. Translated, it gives CASSTYTETFF.

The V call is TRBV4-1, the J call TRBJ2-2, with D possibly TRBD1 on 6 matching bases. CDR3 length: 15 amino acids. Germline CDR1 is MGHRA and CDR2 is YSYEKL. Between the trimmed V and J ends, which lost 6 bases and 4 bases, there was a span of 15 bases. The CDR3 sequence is CASRERPGVTGELFF. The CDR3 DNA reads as TGCGCCAGCAGGGAACGGCCAGGGGTCACCGGGGAGCTGTTTTTT.

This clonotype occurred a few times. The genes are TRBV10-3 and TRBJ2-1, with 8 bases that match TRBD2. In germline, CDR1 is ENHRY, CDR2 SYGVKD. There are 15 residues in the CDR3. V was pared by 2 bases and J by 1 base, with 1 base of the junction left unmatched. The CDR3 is CAISETSGSYNEQFF. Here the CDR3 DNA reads TGTGCCATCAGTGAGACTAGCGGATCCTACAATGAGCAGTTCTTC.

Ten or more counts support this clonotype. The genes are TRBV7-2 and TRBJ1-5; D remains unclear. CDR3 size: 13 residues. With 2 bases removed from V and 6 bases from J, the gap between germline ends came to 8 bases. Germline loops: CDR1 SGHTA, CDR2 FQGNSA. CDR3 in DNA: TGTGCCAGCAGCTTACATCAGAGTCAGCCCCAGCATTTT. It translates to CASSLHQSQPQHF. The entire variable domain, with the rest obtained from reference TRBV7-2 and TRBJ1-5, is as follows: GAGVSQSPSNKVTEKGKDVELRCDPISGHTALYWYRQSLGQGLEFLIYFQGNSAPDKSGLPSDRFSAERTGGSVSTLTIQRTQQEDSAVYLCASSLHQSQPQHFGDGTRLSIL.

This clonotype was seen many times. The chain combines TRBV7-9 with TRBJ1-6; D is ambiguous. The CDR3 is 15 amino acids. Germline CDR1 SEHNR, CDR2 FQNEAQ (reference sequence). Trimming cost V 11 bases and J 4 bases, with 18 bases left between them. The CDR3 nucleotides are TGTGCCGCAGCCCCGCAGGCAAGTTATAATTCACCCCTCCACTTT. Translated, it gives CAAAPQASYNSPLHF.

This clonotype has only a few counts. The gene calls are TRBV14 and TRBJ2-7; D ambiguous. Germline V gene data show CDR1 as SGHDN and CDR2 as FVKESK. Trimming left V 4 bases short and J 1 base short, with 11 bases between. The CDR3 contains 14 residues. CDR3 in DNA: TGTGCCAGCAGCCCGGGCGTCTTTTCCTACGAGCAGTACTTC. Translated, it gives CASSPGVFSYEQYF.

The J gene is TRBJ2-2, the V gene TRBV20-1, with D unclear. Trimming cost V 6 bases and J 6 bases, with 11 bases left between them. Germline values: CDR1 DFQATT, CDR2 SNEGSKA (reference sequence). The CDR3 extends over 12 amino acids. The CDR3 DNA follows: TGCAGTGCAGCTAAAGCCGCCGGGGAGCTGTTTTTT. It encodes CSAAKAAGELFF.

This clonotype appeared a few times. CDR3 sequence (DNA): TGCAGCGTCAGGGACGGGAGCTCTGGAAACACCATATATTTT. This encodes CSVRDGSSGNTIYF. The chain carries TRBV29-1 and TRBJ1-3; maybe TRBD1 (5 bases). Germline V gene sequence: CDR1 SQVTM, CDR2 ANQGSEA. The CDR3 totals 14 residues. Trimming cost V 6 bases and J 0 bases, with 12 bases left between them.

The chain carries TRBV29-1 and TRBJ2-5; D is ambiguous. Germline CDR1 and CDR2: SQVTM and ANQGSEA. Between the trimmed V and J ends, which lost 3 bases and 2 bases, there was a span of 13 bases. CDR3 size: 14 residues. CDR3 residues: CSVDRHGVQETQYF. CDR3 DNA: TGCAGCGTTGACCGGCACGGAGTGCAAGAGACCCAGTACTTC.

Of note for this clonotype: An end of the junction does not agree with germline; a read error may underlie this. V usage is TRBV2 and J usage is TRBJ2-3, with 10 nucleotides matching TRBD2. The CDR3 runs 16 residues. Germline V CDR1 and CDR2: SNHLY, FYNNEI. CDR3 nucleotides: TGTGTCAGCAGTGCTCAGCGGGGGGGCCTGACAGATACGCAGTATTTT. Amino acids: CVSSAQRGGLTDTQYF.

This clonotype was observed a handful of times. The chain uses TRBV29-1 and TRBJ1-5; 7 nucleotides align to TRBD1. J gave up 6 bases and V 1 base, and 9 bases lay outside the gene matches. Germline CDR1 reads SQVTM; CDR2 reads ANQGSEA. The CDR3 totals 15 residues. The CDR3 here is CSVEVGAGGGQPQHF. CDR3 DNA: TGCAGCGTTGAAGTGGGGGCAGGGGGTGGTCAGCCCCAGCATTTT. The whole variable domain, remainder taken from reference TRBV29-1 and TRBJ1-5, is SAVISQKPSRDICQRGTSLTIQCQVDSQVTMMFWYRQQPGQSLTLIATANQGSEATYESGFVIDKFPISRPNLTFSTLTVSNMSPEDSSIYLCSVEVGAGGGQPQHFGDGTRLSIL.

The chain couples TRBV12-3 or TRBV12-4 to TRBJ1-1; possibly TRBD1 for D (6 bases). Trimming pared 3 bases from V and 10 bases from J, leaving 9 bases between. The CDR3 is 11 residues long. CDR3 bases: TGTGCCAGCAGTTTTCTAGGGGGAGCTTTCTTT. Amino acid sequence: CASSFLGGAFF.

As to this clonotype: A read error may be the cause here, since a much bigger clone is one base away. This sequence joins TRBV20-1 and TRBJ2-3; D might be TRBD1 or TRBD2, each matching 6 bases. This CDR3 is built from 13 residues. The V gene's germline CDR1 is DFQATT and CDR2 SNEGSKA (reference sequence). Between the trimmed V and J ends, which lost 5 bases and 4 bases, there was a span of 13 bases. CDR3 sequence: CSAGPGAADTQYF. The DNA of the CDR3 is TGCAGTGCTGGACCGGGGGCCGCAGATACGCAGTATTTT.

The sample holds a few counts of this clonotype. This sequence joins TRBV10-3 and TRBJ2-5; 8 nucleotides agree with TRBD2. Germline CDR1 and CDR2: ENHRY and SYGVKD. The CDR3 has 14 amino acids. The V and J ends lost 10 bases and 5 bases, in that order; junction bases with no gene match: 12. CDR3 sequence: CATCAGLGTETQYF. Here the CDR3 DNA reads TGTGCCACCTGCGCGGGACTAGGAACGGAGACCCAGTACTTC.

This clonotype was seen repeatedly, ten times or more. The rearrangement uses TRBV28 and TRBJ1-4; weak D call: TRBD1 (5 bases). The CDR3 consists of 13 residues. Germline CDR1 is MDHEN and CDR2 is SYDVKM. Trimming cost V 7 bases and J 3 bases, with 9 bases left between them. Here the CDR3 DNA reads TGTGCCAGCACCGGGGGGGCTAATGAAAAACTGTTTTTT. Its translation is CASTGGANEKLFF. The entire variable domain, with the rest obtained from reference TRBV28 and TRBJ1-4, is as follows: DVKVTQSSRYLVKRTGEKVFLECVQDMDHENMFWYRQDPGLGLRLIYFSYDVKMKEKGDIPEGYSVSREKKERFSLILESASTNQTSMYLCASTGGANEKLFFGSGTQLSVL.

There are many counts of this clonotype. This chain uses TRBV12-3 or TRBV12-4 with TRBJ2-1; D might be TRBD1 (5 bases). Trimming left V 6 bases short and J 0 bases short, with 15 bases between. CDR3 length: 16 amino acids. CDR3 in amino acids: CASSSRQPISYNEQFF. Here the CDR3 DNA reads TGTGCCAGCAGCTCTAGACAGCCTATCTCCTACAATGAGCAGTTCTTC.

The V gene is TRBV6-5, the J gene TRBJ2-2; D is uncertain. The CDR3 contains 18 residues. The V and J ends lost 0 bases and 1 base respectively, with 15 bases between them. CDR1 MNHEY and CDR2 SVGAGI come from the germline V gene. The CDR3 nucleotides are TGTGCCAGCAGTTACTCGAAAGGCGTCAGAGAGAACACCGGGGAGCTGTTTTTT. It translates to CASSYSKGVRENTGELFF.

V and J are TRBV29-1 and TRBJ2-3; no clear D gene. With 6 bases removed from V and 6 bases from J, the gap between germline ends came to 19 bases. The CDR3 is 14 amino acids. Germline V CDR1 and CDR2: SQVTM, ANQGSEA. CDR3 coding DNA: TGCAGCGTAAAAGACTCCCGCGAGATTGATACGCAGTATTTT. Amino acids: CSVKDSREIDTQYF.